The 10 T cell receptor beta chains below all came from one sample that was sequenced in a study of CD8 T cells in Susac syndrome. RNA, at about 0.5 to 1 ug, was reverse transcribed with random hexamers. Each CDR3 protein gets one entry after TCRdb re-called the immunoSEQ multiplex PCR reads with MiXCR. The top ten clones hold approximately 0.09% of a sample with 150,000 to 200,000 distinct CDR3 sequences, approximately 94% of them seen once. Sequences were obtained from CD4+ T cells from PBMCs. These receptors were collected from a human donor with multiple sclerosis.

This chain connects TRBV27 to TRBJ1-6; D gene unclear. Germline V gene lookup returns CDR1 MNHEY and CDR2 SMNVEV (reference sequence). Trimming removed 3 bases at V and 9 bases at J, with 9 bases between. This CDR3 region has 13 residues. The CDR3 sequence: CASSLVMSSPLHF. The CDR3 DNA sequence: TGTGCCAGCAGTTTGGTGATGTCTTCACCCCTCCACTTT.

This chain links TRBV5-1 with TRBJ2-1; TRBD2 matches at 10 bases. The CDR3 is 14 residues long. Trimming removed 0 bases from V and 10 bases from J; junction bases left unmatched: 4. CDR1 SGHRS and CDR2 YFSETQ come from the germline V gene. The CDR3 sequence is CASSLEAGGLEQFF. As DNA, the CDR3 is TGCGCCAGCAGCTTGGAAGCGGGGGGGCTGGAGCAGTTCTTC. The entire variable domain, with the rest obtained from reference TRBV5-1 and TRBJ2-1, is as follows: KAGVTQTPRYLIKTRGQQVTLSCSPISGHRSVSWYQQTPGQGLQFLFEYFSETQRNKGNFPGRFSGRQFSNSRSEMNVSTLELGDSALYLCASSLEAGGLEQFFGPGTRLTVL.

The genes are TRBV20-1 and TRBJ1-2; TRBD1 matches 8 bases. The length of the CDR3 is 14 residues. Germline V lookup: CDR1 DFQATT, CDR2 SNEGSKA (reference sequence). V gave up 3 bases and J gave up 11 bases; unmatched junction bases: 14. The CDR3 DNA is TGCAGTGCTAGTGAGGACAGGGTGGGGATTGGGTACACCTTC. Translating gives CSASEDRVGIGYTF.

V is TRBV20-1 and J is TRBJ1-2, with D tentatively TRBD1 (5 bases). The V end lost 5 bases, the J end lost 7 bases, and 20 bases lay between the germline ends. The CDR3 has 14 residues. CDR1 and CDR2 (germline): DFQATT, SNEGSKA (reference sequence). CDR3 DNA: TGCAGTGCTCCCGAGGCCTTTAGGAGGGGTGGCTACACCTTC. As protein: CSAPEAFRRGGYTF.

V and J are TRBV19 and TRBJ2-1; no definite D call. Germline V lookup: CDR1 LNHDA, CDR2 SQIVND (reference sequence). This CDR3 contains 16 residues. Trimming left V 0 bases short and J 4 bases short, with 13 bases between. CDR3 sequence: CASSIEPILRYNEQFF. CDR3 in DNA: TGTGCCAGTAGTATAGAACCGATACTCCGGTACAATGAGCAGTTCTTC.

V and J are TRBV9 and TRBJ2-5; no clear D. Trimming took off 1 base at V and 2 bases at J, with 6 bases between the two ends. The CDR3 runs 13 residues. Per germline, CDR1 SGDLS and CDR2 YYNGEE. CDR3 nucleotides: TGTGCCAGCAGCGTAAATCCGCAAGAGACCCAGTACTTC. Protein product: CASSVNPQETQYF.

This sequence joins TRBV5-6 and TRBJ2-5; D call uncertain. Germline V gene sequence: CDR1 SGHDT, CDR2 YYEEEE. This CDR3 comprises 13 residues. V lost 0 bases and J 6 bases, leaving 9 bases between the germline ends. This chain's CDR3 is CASSLGPPKTQYF. In DNA, the CDR3 is TGTGCCAGCAGCTTGGGACCGCCTAAGACCCAGTACTTC.

This chain links TRBV12-3 or TRBV12-4 with TRBJ2-7, with 7 bases lining up with TRBD2. The length of the CDR3 is 13 residues. V lost 8 bases, J lost 0 bases, and 4 bases stayed unmatched. In DNA form, the CDR3 reads TGTGCCAGCGGGGCGGGAGTCTCCTACGAGCAGTACTTC. Translating gives CASGAGVSYEQYF.

The rearrangement joins TRBV21-1 to TRBJ2-1. TRBV21-1 is flagged as a pseudogene. This CDR3 comprises 12 residues. The CDR3 DNA reads as TGTGCCAGCAGCAAAGTGCCTCATGAGCAGTTCTTC. Translating gives CASSKVPHEQFF.

The V gene is TRBV24-1, the J gene TRBJ2-1; D tentatively fits TRBD1 or TRBD2 (5 bases each). The CDR3 consists of 14 residues. V lost 5 bases and J 7 bases, leaving 14 bases between the germline ends. Germline values: CDR1 KGHDR, CDR2 SFDVKD. The CDR3 sequence: CATSVRGERNEQFF. The CDR3 region has the DNA TGTGCCACCAGTGTACGAGGGGAGCGGAATGAGCAGTTCTTC.